This passage covers 5 T cell receptor beta chains from one sample sequenced in a study of high-grade serous ovarian cancer treatment subgroups. Profiling relied on immunoSEQ multiplex PCR, and the TCRdb table lists in-frame clones only, not all of them. The table includes approximately 9,400 clones, roughly 70% detected once. Tumor tissue was taken before any definitive surgery or chemotherapy was given. Sequenced: tumor tissue. The receptors here all came from a human donor with high-grade serous ovarian cancer.

The chain employs TRBV2 and TRBJ2-5; D unresolved. The V and J ends lost 8 bases and 5 bases respectively, with 6 bases between them. Germline assignment: CDR1 SNHLY and CDR2 FYNNEI. The CDR3 runs 10 residues. DNA of the CDR3: TGTGCCAGCGGCCTTGAGACCCAGTACTTC. It is translated as CASGLETQYF.

The chain uses TRBV7-2 and TRBJ1-5; D uncertain. Germline lookup yields CDR1 SGHTA and CDR2 FQGNSA. CDR3 length equals 13 residues. The germline V and J ends were trimmed by 2 bases and 9 bases, with 11 bases remaining between them. CDR3 bases: TGTGCCAGCAGCTTACGGGAGAACCGGCCCCAGCATTTT. This gives the protein CASSLRENRPQHF.

The chain links TRBV30 to TRBJ1-4; tentative D call: TRBD1 (6 bases). V was shortened by 8 bases and J by 11 bases, with 24 bases between the two germline ends. Looked up from germline, CDR1 is GTSNPN and CDR2 is SVGIG (reference sequence). This CDR3 spans 14 amino acids. CDR3 in amino acids: CALVGGLGRSKLFF. The CDR3 region has the DNA TGTGCCCTAGTTGGGGGGCTAGGACGCTCTAAACTGTTTTTT.

This clone appeared a single time. The rearrangement uses TRBV5-4 and TRBJ2-1; weak D call: TRBD2 (6 bases). CDR1 SGHNT and CDR2 YYREEE come from the germline V gene (reference sequence). CDR3 length: 15 residues. V gave up 7 bases and J gave up 1 base, with 15 bases separating them. The CDR3 spells CASGIRGRSYNEQFF. CDR3 DNA: TGTGCCAGCGGGATCCGGGGGAGGTCCTACAATGAGCAGTTCTTC.

The genes are TRBV29-1 and TRBJ2-7; 7 positions match TRBD2. V lost 7 bases, J lost 6 bases, and 12 bases stayed unmatched. The CDR3 totals 13 residues. From germline, CDR1 is SQVTM and CDR2 ANQGSEA. This CDR3 reads CSAAMEGGGEQYF. Written as DNA, the CDR3 is TGCAGCGCCGCGATGGAAGGCGGGGGCGAGCAGTACTTC.